The clone carrying this T cell receptor beta chain was counted between two and nine times. This sample stems from a study of blood T cell repertoires in COVID-19. Study context: From the United States, Italy and Spain came samples of acute and convalescent COVID-19. Sample material is recorded as cDNA or gDNA derived from T cells, B-cell-depleted T cells, or PBMCs.

Trimming left V 1 base short and J 4 bases short, with 15 bases between. In germline, CDR1 is LNHNV, CDR2 YYDKDF (reference sequence). This CDR3 spans 16 amino acids. In the authors' workflow: Reference gene primers were amplified, and this amplification served to estimate nucleated cell counts. The repertoire was sequenced with immunoSEQ multiplex PCR; TCRdb's copy has only in-frame clones and lacks some. That table supplies the V and J calls and clone size; D and trimming were determined from the DNA. The profile shows approximately 52,000 clones, about 88% of them singletons. Material for sequencing was peripheral blood. The clonotype originates from a man between 60 and 70 years old with acute or convalescent COVID-19. The rearrangement links TRBV15 to TRBJ2-3; D perhaps matches TRBD2 (5 bases). The CDR3 nucleotides are TGTGCCACCAGCAGAGGGAACACTCGAGGGTCAGATACGCAGTATTTT. It codes for CATSRGNTRGSDTQYF.